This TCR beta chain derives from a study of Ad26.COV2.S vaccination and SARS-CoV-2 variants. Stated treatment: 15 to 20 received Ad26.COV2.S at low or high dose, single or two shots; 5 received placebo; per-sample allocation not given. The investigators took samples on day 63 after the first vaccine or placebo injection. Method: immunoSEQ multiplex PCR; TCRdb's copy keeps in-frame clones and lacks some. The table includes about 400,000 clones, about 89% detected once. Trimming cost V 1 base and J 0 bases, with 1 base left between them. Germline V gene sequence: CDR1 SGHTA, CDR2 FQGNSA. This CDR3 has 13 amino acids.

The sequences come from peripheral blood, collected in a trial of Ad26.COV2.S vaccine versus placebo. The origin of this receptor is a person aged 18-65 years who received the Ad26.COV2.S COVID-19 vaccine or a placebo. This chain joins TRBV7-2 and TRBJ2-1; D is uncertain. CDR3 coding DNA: TGTGCCAGCAGCTTAGACTCCTACAATGAGCAGTTCTTC. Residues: CASSLDSYNEQFF.